This T cell receptor (beta chain) comes out of a study of neurological immune-mediated disorders. The germline gives CDR1 SGHRS, CDR2 YFSETQ. V was clipped by 3 bases and J by 6 bases, with 15 bases between them. CDR3 length: 15 amino acids. From the 5' RACE reads, TCRdb called clonotypes with MiXCR, one entry per CDR3 protein. Here the sample spans about 35,000 distinct CDR3 sequences, 3% to 4.5% being singletons. At least ten counts were recorded for this clonotype. The sample taken for sequencing was PBMCs. This receptor was taken from a man aged 25-45 years with multiple sclerosis. This sequence joins TRBV5-1 and TRBJ2-2; tentative D call: TRBD1 (6 bases). CDR3 amino acids: CASSWSTGSPGELFF. CDR3 nucleotide sequence: TGCGCCAGCAGCTGGAGTACAGGGTCCCCCGGGGAGCTGTTTTTT.